The TCR beta chain described here comes from a study of blood T cells in healthy people across ages. Study conclusions and caveats: CMV status of donors was not determined, possibly confounding expanded clonotype changes. Investigators viewed diversity estimates from one million T cells as underestimates, the study reported. Donors of long life had a larger count of naive CD4+ cells and greater diversity than aged donors.

The CDR3 runs 15 residues. The V gene's germline CDR1 is DFQATT and CDR2 SNEGSKA (reference sequence). A second PCR of about 6 to 12 cycles used a sample-barcoded 5' primer and a J-beta primer mix. TCRdb re-derived calls from the 5' RACE reads in MiXCR, one entry per CDR3 protein. The sample records approximately 850,000 distinct CDR3 sequences, 44% being singletons. This clonotype was seen a few times. Its antigen is not known. What was sequenced was blood. The rearrangement links TRBV20-1 to TRBJ2-1, with D possibly being TRBD2 (7 bases). With the DNA end fitting TRBJ2-7 better, the J assignment may be wrong. This sequence was found in a man aged 60 to 69 in good health. Written as DNA, the CDR3 is TGCAGTGCTAGTCACCCATCCCGCGGGGGCAATGAGCAGTACTTC. It translates to CSASHPSRGGNEQYF.